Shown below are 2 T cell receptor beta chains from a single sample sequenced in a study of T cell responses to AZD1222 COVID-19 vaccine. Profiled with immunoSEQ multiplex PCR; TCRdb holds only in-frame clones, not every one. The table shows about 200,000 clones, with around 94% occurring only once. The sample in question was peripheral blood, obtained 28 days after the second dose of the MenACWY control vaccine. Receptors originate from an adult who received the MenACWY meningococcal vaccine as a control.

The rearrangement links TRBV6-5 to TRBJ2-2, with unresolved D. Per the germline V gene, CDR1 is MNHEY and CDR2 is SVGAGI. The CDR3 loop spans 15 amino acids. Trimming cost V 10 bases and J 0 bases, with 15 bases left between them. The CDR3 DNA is TGTGCCACTCTAGTTCTTAACGCGAACACCGGGGAGCTGTTTTTT. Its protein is CATLVLNANTGELFF.

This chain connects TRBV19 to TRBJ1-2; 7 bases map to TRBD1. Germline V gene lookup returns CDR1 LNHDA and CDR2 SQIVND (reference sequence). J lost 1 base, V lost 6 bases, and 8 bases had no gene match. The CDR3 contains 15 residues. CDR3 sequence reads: CASRTGQGVNYGYTF. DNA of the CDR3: TGTGCCAGTAGAACTGGGCAGGGGGTTAACTATGGCTACACCTTC.